These 5 T cell receptor beta chains were sequenced from one sample in a study of cytomegalovirus exposure and HLA in healthy donors. Primers included in the PCR were 60 Vbeta and 13 Jbeta primers. The table came from immunoSEQ multiplex PCR; TCRdb's copy has only in-frame clones and leaves some out. The table includes fewer than 130,000 clones, roughly 80% detected once. Sequencing was carried out using PBMCs. The receptor set was obtained from a man aged 30 to 39 in good health and CMV-seropositive.

The genes are TRBV5-1 and TRBJ1-3; D gene ambiguous. The CDR3 is 11 amino acids. Trimming left V 7 bases short and J 8 bases short, with 10 bases between. CDR1 is SGHRS, CDR2 YFSETQ, per germline. The CDR3, as DNA: TGCGCCAGCGTCCTTGCGGACACCATATATTTT. Translating gives CASVLADTIYF.

The chain joins TRBV5-1 to TRBJ2-2; D might be TRBD2 (5 bases). V was pared by 1 base and J by 10 bases, with 8 bases between. The CDR3 loop spans 12 amino acids. Germline V CDR1 and CDR2: SGHRS, YFSETQ. The DNA of the CDR3 is TGCGCCAGCAGCTTGAGCGGAGAGGAGCTGTTTTTT. It encodes CASSLSGEELFF. The variable domain in full, completed from reference TRBV5-1 and TRBJ2-2, reads KAGVTQTPRYLIKTRGQQVTLSCSPISGHRSVSWYQQTPGQGLQFLFEYFSETQRNKGNFPGRFSGRQFSNSRSEMNVSTLELGDSALYLCASSLSGEELFFGEGSRLTVL.

V and J are TRBV18 and TRBJ1-6, with D possibly matching TRBD1 (6 bases). The CDR3 contains 16 residues. The ends were cut back, 3 bases at V and 5 bases at J, with 14 bases in the middle. Germline V gives CDR1 KGHSH, CDR2 LQKENI. The CDR3 DNA reads as TGTGCCAGCTCACCGTACGGACAGACGAATAATTCACCCCTCCACTTT. Translation gives CASSPYGQTNNSPLHF.

This chain uses TRBV4-2 with TRBJ1-4; D unclear. The germline V gene has CDR1 LGHNA and CDR2 YNFKEQ. Trimming shortened V by 1 base and J by 4 bases, and 7 bases separated the two germline ends. The CDR3 is made up of 14 amino acids. CDR3 bases: TGTGCCAGCAGCCAAGCGGGAAGTAATGAAAAACTGTTTTTT. This gives the protein CASSQAGSNEKLFF.

The chain uses TRBV30 and TRBJ2-5; 8 bases align to TRBD1. The end of the DNA aligns better with TRBJ2-7, so the J call may be wrong. This CDR3 is 12 amino acids long. Germline V gene lookup returns CDR1 GTSNPN and CDR2 SVGIG (reference sequence). CDR3 protein: CAFTTGAYEQYF. The CDR3, as DNA: TGTGCCTTTACGACAGGGGCCTACGAGCAGTACTTC.